Following are 12 T cell receptor beta chains from one sample sequenced in a study of blood T cell repertoires in COVID-19. Measured with immunoSEQ multiplex PCR; TCRdb has only the in-frame clones, and not every one. The sample holds 46,000 or so clones; roughly 80% are singletons and the top ten take around 12%. Sequencing was carried out using peripheral blood. The receptors originated from a human donor in a cohort sampled during active COVID-19.

V and J are TRBV19 and TRBJ2-7, with TRBD1 matching 9 bases. This CDR3 contains 15 residues. The trim removed 5 bases at V and 4 bases at J, leaving 9 bases unmatched. The germline V gene has CDR1 LNHDA and CDR2 SQIVND (reference sequence). The CDR3 DNA reads as TGTGCCAGTAGTCCACGGACAGGGGCACGGTACGAGCAGTACTTC. Its translation is CASSPRTGARYEQYF. Using reference TRBV19 and TRBJ2-7 for the parts outside the CDR3, the full variable domain is DGGITQSPKYLFRKEGQNVTLSCEQNLNHDAMYWYRQDPGQGLRLIYYSQIVNDFQKGDIAEGYSVSREKKESFPLTVTSAQKNPTAFYLCASSPRTGARYEQYFGPGTRLTVT.

This clone showed up just a few times. The chain joins TRBV18 to TRBJ2-7; 8 bases agree with TRBD2. Per germline, CDR1 KGHSH and CDR2 LQKENI. With V trimmed by 3 bases and J by 5 bases, 3 bases remained unmatched. The CDR3 runs to 13 residues. For the CDR3, the DNA is TGTGCCAGCTCACCTAGCGGGGACCACGAGCAGTACTTC. Translation gives CASSPSGDHEQYF.

The chain links TRBV5-5 to TRBJ1-4; D gene unclear. Trimming shortened V by 0 bases and J by 5 bases, and 5 bases separated the two germline ends. Germline CDR1 reads SGHKS; CDR2 reads YYEKEE (reference sequence). The CDR3 has 13 amino acids. CDR3 loop: CASSLVFNEKLFF. Written as DNA, the CDR3 is TGTGCCAGCAGCTTGGTCTTCAATGAAAAACTGTTTTTT.

The chain combines TRBV5-4 with TRBJ2-7; 9 bases align to TRBD1. Germline-derived CDR1 and CDR2 are SGHNT and YYREEE (reference sequence). The CDR3 extends over 13 amino acids. With V trimmed by 4 bases and J by 7 bases, 6 bases remained unmatched. The CDR3 protein is CASSITGGYEQYF. The CDR3 DNA reads TGTGCCAGCAGCATAACAGGGGGCTATGAGCAGTACTTC.

As DNA, the CDR3 is TGTGCCAGCAGCACGACAGGGTACACTGAAGCTTTCTTT. Translating it yields CASSTTGYTEAFF. The chain joins TRBV11-2 to TRBJ1-1; 7 nucleotides match TRBD1. V gave up 5 bases and J gave up 3 bases; unmatched junction bases: 3. From germline, CDR1 is SGHAT and CDR2 FQNNGV. The CDR3 contains 13 residues.

The chain recombines TRBV6-5 with TRBJ2-7; 8 bases are a match to TRBD1. The CDR3 contains 15 residues. The J segment lost 6 bases and the V segment lost 0 bases, leaving 7 bases of the junction unmatched. The germline V gene encodes CDR1 MNHEY and CDR2 SVGAGI. The CDR3 spells CASSYSGQGAREQYF. In nucleotides, the CDR3 is TGTGCCAGCAGTTACTCTGGGCAGGGGGCACGCGAGCAGTACTTC.

V usage is TRBV7-2 and J usage is TRBJ2-7, with 8 bases identical to TRBD1. Germline lookup yields CDR1 SGHTA and CDR2 FQGNSA. There are 16 residues in the CDR3. V gave up 0 bases and J gave up 1 base; unmatched junction bases: 5. The CDR3 sequence is CASSLAPGQGSYEQYF. CDR3 nucleotide sequence: TGTGCCAGCAGCTTAGCACCCGGACAGGGTTCCTACGAGCAGTACTTC.

The chain employs TRBV30 and TRBJ1-5; TRBD1 matches at 7 bases. Germline CDR1 reads GTSNPN; CDR2 reads SVGIG (reference sequence). Germline trimming cut 2 bases from V and 7 bases from J; bases unmatched to any gene: 17. This CDR3 contains 17 residues. As DNA, the CDR3 is TGTGCCTGGAGTCCTAGGAAGACAGCGGACAGGTCGCAGCCCCAGCATTTT. Its protein product is CAWSPRKTADRSQPQHF.

The CDR3 sequence: CASGDRGPGGETQYF. The CDR3 region has the DNA TGTGCCAGCGGGGACAGGGGGCCGGGGGGAGAGACCCAGTACTTC. The genes are TRBV9 and TRBJ2-5; 12 bases map to TRBD1. This CDR3 has 15 amino acids. V shed 7 bases and J 4 bases; nucleotides not matched to a gene: 8. Germline assignment: CDR1 SGDLS and CDR2 YYNGEE.

This chain uses TRBV9 with TRBJ2-1; 12 bases fit TRBD2. With V trimmed by 2 bases and J by 0 bases, 6 bases remained unmatched. The CDR3 sequence is 18 residues long. Germline values: CDR1 SGDLS, CDR2 YYNGEE. The CDR3 is CASSVSLAGGTSYNEQFF. CDR3 nucleotide sequence: TGTGCCAGCAGCGTCTCACTAGCGGGGGGTACCTCCTACAATGAGCAGTTCTTC.

This clone was counted between two and nine times. V gene TRBV9 combines with J gene TRBJ1-1; 8 positions match TRBD1. The CDR3 runs 15 residues. Germline V gene lookup returns CDR1 SGDLS and CDR2 YYNGEE. With V trimmed by 4 bases and J by 2 bases, 7 bases remained unmatched. This CDR3 reads CASSPIGQGNTEAFF. The CDR3 DNA is TGTGCCAGCAGCCCGATAGGACAGGGAAACACTGAAGCTTTCTTT.

This chain uses TRBV27 with TRBJ1-1; D might be TRBD1 (6 bases). V was trimmed by 2 bases and J by 1 base, leaving 11 bases between them. In germline, CDR1 is MNHEY, CDR2 SMNVEV (reference sequence). The CDR3 runs to 15 residues. The CDR3 DNA is TGTGCCAGCAGTTTACGGGGGGCGAAGAACACTGAAGCTTTCTTT. It codes for CASSLRGAKNTEAFF.